The 10 T cell receptor beta chains below were found in one sample sequenced in a study of shared clonotypes between healthy human individuals. TCRdb keeps only in-frame clones here, not all; method: immunoSEQ multiplex PCR. The sample contains 2 million to 3 million clones, 80% to 95% of which appear only once. Sequencing was done on a sample of naive CD4+ T cells from PBMCs. The sample's subset: CD45RA+ positively selected. The origin of the receptors is a young man in good health. Some clones in this sample may be carry-over from other donors' samples.

The rearrangement joins TRBV4-2 to TRBJ1-3; the D gene is possibly TRBD1 (6 bases). V lost 5 bases and J 0 bases, leaving 23 bases between the germline ends. The CDR3 is made up of 19 amino acids. Germline CDR1 reads LGHNA; CDR2 reads YNFKEQ. For the CDR3, the DNA is TGTGCCAGCAGCTCTGAGTACACGGGACACCTCCTCTCTGGAAACACCATATATTTT. It yields the protein CASSSEYTGHLLSGNTIYF.

This clone was found once. This chain connects TRBV2 to TRBJ2-2, with TRBD2 as a possible D gene (5 bases). The length of the CDR3 is 16 residues. Trimming left V 6 bases short and J 7 bases short, with 21 bases between. CDR1 and CDR2 (germline): SNHLY, FYNNEI. CDR3 in amino acids: CASSRQTVGGGGELFF. The CDR3 nucleotides read TGTGCCAGCAGCCGGCAAACAGTGGGTGGAGGCGGGGAGCTGTTTTTT.

The CDR3 nucleotides read TGCGCCAGCAGCTTGGTTCCCTTCTCCTACGAGCAGTACTTC. Residues: CASSLVPFSYEQYF. The chain combines TRBV5-1 with TRBJ2-7; no definite D call. The germline V gene encodes CDR1 SGHRS and CDR2 YFSETQ. The ends were cut back, 0 bases at V and 0 bases at J, with 7 bases in the middle. The CDR3 consists of 14 residues. Supplemented by reference TRBV5-1 and TRBJ2-7, the full variable domain reads KAGVTQTPRYLIKTRGQQVTLSCSPISGHRSVSWYQQTPGQGLQFLFEYFSETQRNKGNFPGRFSGRQFSNSRSEMNVSTLELGDSALYLCASSLVPFSYEQYFGPGTRLTVT.

This clone was found once. The V gene is TRBV28, the J gene TRBJ2-4, with D perhaps matching TRBD1 (6 bases). Germline assignment: CDR1 MDHEN and CDR2 SYDVKM. This CDR3 region has 15 residues. V lost 5 bases and J 4 bases, leaving 15 bases between the germline ends. In nucleotides, the CDR3 is TGTGCCAGCAGTATAACAGGGATTATGAAAAACATTCAGTACTTC. Translating it yields CASSITGIMKNIQYF.

This clone appeared once. The sample contains more than one DNA sequence encoding this CDR3. V usage is TRBV5-1 and J usage is TRBJ2-3; 8 bases are shared with TRBD2. V was clipped by 0 bases and J by 2 bases; unmatched bases: 5. This CDR3 spans 16 amino acids. The germline CDR1 and CDR2 sequences are SGHRS and YFSETQ. CDR3 DNA: TGCGCCAGCAGCTTGGCCACTAGCGGCACCACAGATACGCAGTATTTT. Residues: CASSLATSGTTDTQYF.

The table lists this clone with a count of one. The V gene is TRBV5-6, the J gene TRBJ2-1; 9 nucleotides match TRBD2. Germline trimming cut 0 bases from V and 9 bases from J; bases unmatched to any gene: 16. From germline, CDR1 is SGHDT and CDR2 YYEEEE. CDR3 length: 18 amino acids. The DNA for the CDR3 is TGTGCCAGCAGCTTGGCCGGAGGGCGGGAGGGACGAAGGACTGAGCAGTTCTTC. Encoded protein: CASSLAGGREGRRTEQFF.

CDR3 loop: CASSLDTWKTYNEQFF. The CDR3 DNA follows: TGTGCCAGCAGCTTAGATACCTGGAAGACCTACAATGAGCAGTTCTTC. V gene TRBV11-3 combines with J gene TRBJ2-1; no firm D call. The germline CDR1 and CDR2 sequences are SGHNT and YENEEA. V was cut by 0 bases and J by 2 bases, with 11 bases left in between. This CDR3 spans 16 amino acids. The complete variable domain, with remaining parts taken from reference TRBV11-3 and TRBJ2-1, reads EAGVVQSPRYKIIEKKQPVAFWCNPISGHNTLYWYLQNLGQGPELLIRYENEEAVDDSQLPKDRFSAERLKGVDSTLKIQPAELGDSAVYLCASSLDTWKTYNEQFFGPGTRLTVL.

V and J are TRBV7-6 and TRBJ2-7, with 8 bases aligning to TRBD1. The CDR3 loop spans 14 amino acids. CDR1 and CDR2 from the germline V gene are SGHVS and FNYEAQ. The J segment lost 1 base and the V segment lost 4 bases, leaving 3 bases of the junction unmatched. CDR3 region: CASSSGDRSYEQYF. CDR3 bases: TGTGCCAGCAGCTCCGGGGACAGGTCCTACGAGCAGTACTTC.

The rearrangement uses TRBV6-5 and TRBJ2-2; D remains ambiguous. With 0 bases removed from V and 0 bases from J, the gap between germline ends came to 5 bases. The CDR3 is made up of 15 amino acids. Germline-derived CDR1 and CDR2 are MNHEY and SVGAGI. CDR3 loop: CASSYSRTNTGELFF. DNA of the CDR3: TGTGCCAGCAGTTACTCGAGAACGAACACCGGGGAGCTGTTTTTT.

Regarding this clone: This sample also contains other DNA sequences that code for the same CDR3. V usage is TRBV28 and J usage is TRBJ2-1; a weak D match, TRBD2 (5 bases). The germline V and J ends were trimmed by 2 bases and 4 bases, with 12 bases remaining between them. The germline gives CDR1 MDHEN, CDR2 SYDVKM. The CDR3 is made up of 15 amino acids. CDR3: CASSLSRGSYNEQFF. The DNA for the CDR3 is TGTGCCAGCAGTTTAAGTAGAGGGAGTTACAATGAGCAGTTCTTC.